These 27 T cell receptor beta chains came from one sample sequenced in a study of blood T cell repertoires in COVID-19. Libraries were prepared by immunoSEQ multiplex PCR; TCRdb keeps only in-frame clonotypes and omits some of them. This table has about 24,000 clones, about 89% appearing once. Sample: peripheral blood. These receptors came from a man in his fifties with active COVID-19.

V usage is TRBV10-3 and J usage is TRBJ1-6; 8 bases match TRBD1. Germline lookup yields CDR1 ENHRY and CDR2 SYGVKD. This CDR3 contains 15 residues. V lost 6 bases, J lost 7 bases, and 8 bases stayed unmatched. CDR3 in DNA: TGTGCCATCAGCGGAGGACAGGGCGGGAATTCACCCCTCCACTTT. Protein sequence: CAISGGQGGNSPLHF.

V is TRBV27 and J is TRBJ2-6; possible D gene TRBD2, 5 bases. The CDR3 runs to 16 residues. V shed 2 bases and J shed 0 bases, with 8 bases lying between them. CDR1 is MNHEY, CDR2 SMNVEV, per germline (reference sequence). As DNA, the CDR3 is TGTGCCAGCAGTTTAGACTATTACTCTGGGGCCAACGTCCTGACTTTC. The encoded protein is CASSLDYYSGANVLTF.

The CDR3 DNA sequence: TGTGCCAGCAGCTTGGGACTTGAGAACACTGAAGCTTTCTTT. It encodes CASSLGLENTEAFF. V is TRBV5-4 and J is TRBJ1-1, with unresolved D. The CDR3 contains 14 residues. CDR1 is SGHNT and CDR2 is YYREEE in the germline V gene (reference sequence). V shed 0 bases and J shed 1 base, with 7 bases lying between them.

The chain links TRBV5-6 to TRBJ1-4, with 8 positions matching TRBD1. The CDR3 sequence is 16 residues long. J lost 3 bases, V lost 3 bases, and 7 bases had no gene match. Germline lookup yields CDR1 SGHDT and CDR2 YYEEEE. In nucleotides, the CDR3 is TGTGCCAGCAGCTCAATCCAGGGGGCGGCTAATGAAAAACTGTTTTTT. Amino acids: CASSSIQGAANEKLFF.

This clone turned up a few times. The V call is TRBV6-2 or TRBV6-3, the J call TRBJ2-3, with no clear D. V lost 3 bases to trimming and J lost 4 bases, with 14 bases between them. The CDR3 is 15 amino acids. CDR1 and CDR2 from the germline V gene are MNHEY and SVGEGT. The CDR3 reads CASSYHRLEADTQYF. CDR3 bases: TGTGCCAGCAGTTATCACCGCCTAGAGGCAGATACGCAGTATTTT.

This chain uses TRBV18 with TRBJ1-6; TRBD1 is a possible D gene (5 bases). V was trimmed by 2 bases and J by 6 bases, leaving 8 bases between them. Germline V gene sequence: CDR1 KGHSH, CDR2 LQKENI. This CDR3 has 14 amino acids. CDR3 coding DNA: TGTGCCAGCTCACCAGAGACAGTTAATTCACCCCTCCACTTT. Its protein is CASSPETVNSPLHF.

The rearrangement joins TRBV2 to TRBJ1-1; 7 bases fit TRBD1. This CDR3 has 15 residues. J lost 1 base, V lost 6 bases, and 8 bases had no gene match. The V gene's germline CDR1 is SNHLY and CDR2 FYNNEI. CDR3 residues: CASRRTGQENTEAFF. The CDR3 region has the DNA TGTGCCAGCAGACGCACTGGACAGGAGAACACTGAAGCTTTCTTT.

The chain is built from TRBV7-8 and TRBJ2-2; TRBD1 matches 7 bases. Germline V gene sequence: CDR1 SGHVS, CDR2 FQNEAQ. The V and J ends lost 7 bases and 7 bases, in that order; junction bases with no gene match: 12. The CDR3 is 15 residues long. The CDR3 reads CASTSIQGVDGELFF. The CDR3 region has the DNA TGTGCCAGCACCTCTATCCAGGGGGTTGACGGGGAGCTGTTTTTT.

The chain has TRBV28 and TRBJ1-1; TRBD1 might be the D (6 bases). The CDR3 consists of 13 residues. Germline V CDR1 and CDR2: MDHEN, SYDVKM. The V end lost 6 bases, the J end lost 0 bases, and 8 bases lay between the germline ends. CDR3 loop: CASRQGLNTEAFF. The CDR3 nucleotides are TGTGCCAGCAGACAGGGATTGAACACTGAAGCTTTCTTT.

This chain connects TRBV9 to TRBJ1-5; 10 bases match TRBD1. Per the germline V gene, CDR1 is SGDLS and CDR2 is YYNGEE. The CDR3 extends over 16 amino acids. V was pared by 4 bases and J by 3 bases, with 7 bases of the junction left unmatched. The CDR3 region has the DNA TGTGCCAGCAGCCCCGGGACAGGGGCCCTCAATCAGCCCCAGCATTTT. It is translated as CASSPGTGALNQPQHF.

The V and J genes are TRBV5-4 and TRBJ2-2; 13 bases align to TRBD2. The trim removed 4 bases at V and 7 bases at J, leaving 10 bases unmatched. This CDR3 region has 17 residues. CDR1 is SGHNT, CDR2 YYREEE, per germline (reference sequence). CDR3 DNA sequence: TGTGCCAGCAGCCCTCCGGGACTAGCGGGGACGGTCGGGGAGCTGTTTTTT. Translating it yields CASSPPGLAGTVGELFF.

The rearrangement uses TRBV4-1 and TRBJ2-5, with D unresolved. Germline CDR1 and CDR2: MGHRA and YSYEKL. The CDR3 runs 14 residues. V lost 6 bases and J lost 5, with 16 bases in between. DNA for the CDR3: TGCGCCAGCAGTGACGGGTCCGCTTGGGAGACCCAGTACTTC. It encodes CASSDGSAWETQYF.

This chain joins TRBV9 and TRBJ2-1; D gene uncertain. CDR1 is SGDLS and CDR2 is YYNGEE in the germline V gene. V lost 3 bases, J lost 6 bases, and 4 bases lay in between. The CDR3 extends over 11 amino acids. CDR3 protein: CASSAFNEQFF. In DNA, the CDR3 is TGTGCCAGCAGCGCGTTCAATGAGCAGTTCTTC.

The gene calls are TRBV6-2 or TRBV6-3 and TRBJ2-3; perhaps TRBD2 as D (7 bases). This CDR3 is 16 amino acids long. The germline V gene has CDR1 MNHEY and CDR2 SVGEGT. V was shortened by 0 bases and J by 6 bases, with 16 bases between the two germline ends. The CDR3 loop reads CASSYSLAGAGDTQYF. Written as DNA, the CDR3 is TGTGCCAGCAGTTACTCTCTTGCGGGGGCAGGTGATACGCAGTATTTT.

This chain uses TRBV5-1 with TRBJ2-7; 7 bases align to TRBD1. The CDR3 runs to 16 residues. V shed 0 bases, J shed 1 base, and the junction held 7 bases outside the gene matches. Germline assignment: CDR1 SGHRS and CDR2 YFSETQ. In nucleotides, the CDR3 is TGCGCCAGCAGCTTGGCGTCAGGGGGTTTTTCCTACGAGCAGTACTTC. Amino acid sequence: CASSLASGGFSYEQYF.

V and J are TRBV4-1 and TRBJ2-1; 7 nucleotides agree with TRBD2. V shed 0 bases and J 4 bases; nucleotides not matched to a gene: 6. The CDR3 extends over 16 amino acids. Germline values: CDR1 MGHRA, CDR2 YSYEKL. The chain's CDR3 is CASSQDDSGAYNEQFF. The CDR3 DNA is TGCGCCAGCAGCCAAGATGACAGCGGGGCTTACAATGAGCAGTTCTTC.

This clone was seen more than once but under ten times. This sequence joins TRBV6-4 and TRBJ2-1; 11 bases fit TRBD2. This CDR3 is 15 amino acids long. With 4 bases clipped from V and 8 bases from J, the junction kept 7 bases outside the gene matches. The germline V gene has CDR1 MRHNA and CDR2 SNTAGT. The CDR3 here is CASSVLAGGVDEQFF. In DNA, the CDR3 is TGTGCCAGCAGTGTCCTAGCGGGAGGAGTGGATGAGCAGTTCTTC.

The rearrangement links TRBV2 to TRBJ2-4, with TRBD2 matching 8 bases. V was pared by 5 bases and J by 0 bases, with 9 bases of the junction left unmatched. Germline V lookup: CDR1 SNHLY, CDR2 FYNNEI. The CDR3 is 17 residues long. CDR3 DNA sequence: TGTGCCAGCAGTACCCTTTCTAGCGGGCCAGCCAAAAACATTCAGTACTTC. This encodes CASSTLSSGPAKNIQYF.

The chain carries TRBV3-1 (or the pseudogene TRBV3-2) and TRBJ2-3, with 8 bases fitting TRBD2. CDR1 LGHDT and CDR2 YNNKEL come from the germline V gene (reference sequence). The CDR3 has 22 residues. After removal of 2 bases from V and 5 bases from J, the junction contained 27 bases not matched to a gene. This CDR3 reads CASSQLGPPTGRAGTNLDTQYF. The CDR3 nucleotides are TGTGCCAGCAGCCAATTAGGCCCCCCCACCGGGAGGGCCGGCACTAATTTAGATACGCAGTATTTT.

V and J are TRBV6-5 and TRBJ2-5; the match to TRBD2 covers 7 bases. CDR3 length equals 14 residues. CDR1 MNHEY and CDR2 SVGAGI come from the germline V gene. J gave up 6 bases and V 7 bases, and 11 bases lay outside the gene matches. In nucleotides, the CDR3 is TGTGCCAGCACTTCTAGCGGAGGTACGAAGACCCAGTACTTC. Its protein is CASTSSGGTKTQYF.

The chain carries TRBV19 and TRBJ1-5; tentatively, D is TRBD1 (6 bases). V gave up 2 bases and J gave up 3 bases, with 8 bases separating them. The CDR3 consists of 14 residues. Germline V gene data show CDR1 as LNHDA and CDR2 as SQIVND (reference sequence). The CDR3 sequence is CASSITGNNQPQHF. The CDR3 nucleotides are TGTGCCAGTAGTATAACAGGGAACAATCAGCCCCAGCATTTT.

This clone showed up just once. The chain employs TRBV4-3 and TRBJ2-2, with 7 bases matching TRBD1. The trim removed 4 bases at V and 5 bases at J, leaving 13 bases unmatched. CDR1 and CDR2 from the germline V gene are LGHNA and YSLEER. This CDR3 comprises 17 residues. The CDR3 here is CASSPRTGEVGTGELFF. Written as DNA, the CDR3 is TGCGCCAGCAGCCCGAGAACAGGGGAAGTAGGGACCGGGGAGCTGTTTTTT.

The J gene is TRBJ2-7, the V gene TRBV5-1, with D tentatively TRBD2 (7 bases). V lost 4 bases, J lost 2 bases, and 19 bases lay in between. Germline CDR1 and CDR2: SGHRS and YFSETQ. The CDR3 sequence is 16 residues long. CDR3 bases: TGCGCCAGCAGCCTCCGAGGGGGGGAGGTGGCCTACGAGCAGTACTTC. Residues: CASSLRGGEVAYEQYF.

The rearrangement uses TRBV25-1 and TRBJ1-6; no definite D call. The CDR3 consists of 16 residues. Germline lookup yields CDR1 MGHDK and CDR2 SYGVNS. V was clipped by 3 bases and J by 0 bases, with 9 bases between them. CDR3 nucleotide sequence: TGTGCCAGCAGTGATATGCCTACCTCCTATAATTCACCCCTCCACTTT. Translation: CASSDMPTSYNSPLHF. The variable domain in full, completed from reference TRBV25-1 and TRBJ1-6, reads EADIYQTPRYLVIGTGKKITLECSQTMGHDKMYWYQQDPGMELHLIHYSYGVNSTEKGDLSSESTVSRIRTEHFPLTLESARPSHTSQYLCASSDMPTSYNSPLHFGNGTRLTVT.

The V and J genes are TRBV24-1 and TRBJ2-2; possible D gene TRBD1, 5 bases. CDR1 and CDR2 (germline): KGHDR, SFDVKD. This CDR3 is 17 amino acids long. The V and J ends lost 3 bases and 2 bases respectively, with 15 bases between them. Here the CDR3 DNA reads TGTGCCACCAGTGATCCCTTGGGGCTCTCTAACACCGGGGAGCTGTTTTTT. It translates to CATSDPLGLSNTGELFF.

A remark on this clone: One end of the junction does not line up with germline, which may come from a read error. The gene calls are TRBV7-7 and TRBJ2-5; no firm D call. The CDR3 is 14 residues long. The germline V gene has CDR1 SSHAT and CDR2 FNYEAQ (reference sequence). The CDR3 loop reads CASSLIGGVETQYF. As DNA, the CDR3 is TGTGCTAGCAGCTTAATCGGTGGAGTAGAGACCCAGTACTTC.

The rearrangement uses TRBV10-3 and TRBJ2-1; D is unresolved. The CDR3 totals 14 residues. Per germline, CDR1 ENHRY and CDR2 SYGVKD. V dropped 7 bases and J dropped 3 bases, with 13 bases sitting between them. CDR3 protein: CAIIYSEVYNEQFF. In DNA, the CDR3 is TGTGCCATCATATACTCCGAAGTCTACAATGAGCAGTTCTTC.